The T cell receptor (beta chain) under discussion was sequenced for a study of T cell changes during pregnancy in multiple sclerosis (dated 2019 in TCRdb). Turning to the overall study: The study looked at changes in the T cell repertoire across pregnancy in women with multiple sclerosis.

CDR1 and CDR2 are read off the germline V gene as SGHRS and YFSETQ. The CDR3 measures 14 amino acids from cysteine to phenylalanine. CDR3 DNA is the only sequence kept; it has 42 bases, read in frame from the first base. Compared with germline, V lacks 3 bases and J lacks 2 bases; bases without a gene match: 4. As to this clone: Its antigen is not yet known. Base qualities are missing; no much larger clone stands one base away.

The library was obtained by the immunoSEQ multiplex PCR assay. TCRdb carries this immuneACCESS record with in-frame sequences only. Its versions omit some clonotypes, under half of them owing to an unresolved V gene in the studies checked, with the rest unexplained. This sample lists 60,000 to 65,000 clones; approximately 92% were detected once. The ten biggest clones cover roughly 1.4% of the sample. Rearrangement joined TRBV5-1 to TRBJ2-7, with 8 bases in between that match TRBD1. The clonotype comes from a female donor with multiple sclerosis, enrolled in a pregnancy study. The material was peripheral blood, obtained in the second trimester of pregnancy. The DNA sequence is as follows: TGCGCCAGCAGCTCCGGACAGGGAACCTACGAGCAGTACTTC. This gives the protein CASSSGQGTYEQYF.